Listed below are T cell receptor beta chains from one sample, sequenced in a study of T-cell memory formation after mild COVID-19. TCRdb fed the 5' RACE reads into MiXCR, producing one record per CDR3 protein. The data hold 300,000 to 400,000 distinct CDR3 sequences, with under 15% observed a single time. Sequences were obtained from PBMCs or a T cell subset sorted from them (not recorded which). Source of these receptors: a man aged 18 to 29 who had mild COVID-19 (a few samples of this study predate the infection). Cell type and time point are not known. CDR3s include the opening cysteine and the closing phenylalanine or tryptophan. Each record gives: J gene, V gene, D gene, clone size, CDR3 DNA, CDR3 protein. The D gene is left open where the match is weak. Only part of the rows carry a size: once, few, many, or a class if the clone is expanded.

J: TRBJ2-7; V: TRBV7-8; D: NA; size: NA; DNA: TGTGCCAGCAGCTTAGGTCTTAGTATCTACGAGCAGTACTTC; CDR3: CASSLGLSIYEQYF
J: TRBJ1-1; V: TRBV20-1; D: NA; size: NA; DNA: TGCAGTGCTACCAATCGAGGGAACACTGAAGCTTTCTTT; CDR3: CSATNRGNTEAFF
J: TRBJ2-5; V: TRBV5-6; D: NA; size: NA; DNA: TGTGCCAGCAGCTTTTCTAGCGAGGAGACCCAGTACTTC; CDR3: CASSFSSEETQYF
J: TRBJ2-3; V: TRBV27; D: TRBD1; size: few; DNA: TGTGCCAGCAGCAAGACAGGGACAGATACGCAGTATTTT; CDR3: CASSKTGTDTQYF
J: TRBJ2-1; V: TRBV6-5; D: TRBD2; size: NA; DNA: TGTGCCACCTTAGCGGGGGGGACCAGCTCCTACAATGAGCAGTTCTTC; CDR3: CATLAGGTSSYNEQFF
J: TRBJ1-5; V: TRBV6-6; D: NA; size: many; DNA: TGTGCCAGCAGTTACACTACACAGGGAGGTCAGCCCCAGCATTTT; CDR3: CASSYTTQGGQPQHF
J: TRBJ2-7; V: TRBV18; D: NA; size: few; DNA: TGTGCCAGCTCACCCTTCACGACCAGGGGAGGGACCGAGCAGTACTTC; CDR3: CASSPFTTRGGTEQYF
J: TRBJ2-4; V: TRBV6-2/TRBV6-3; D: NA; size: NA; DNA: TGTGCCAGCAGTTATTGGGGCGGGTCTAACATTCAGTACTTC; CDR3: CASSYWGGSNIQYF
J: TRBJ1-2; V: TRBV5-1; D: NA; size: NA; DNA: TGCGCCAGCAGCTTGTGGGAGAACTATGGCTACACCTTC; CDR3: CASSLWENYGYTF
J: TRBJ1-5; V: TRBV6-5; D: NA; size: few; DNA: TGTGCCAGCAGCTTGGTAGGGGGTTGGGAGCCCCAGCATTTT; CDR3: CASSLVGGWEPQHF
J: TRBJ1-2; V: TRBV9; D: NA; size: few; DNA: TGTGCCAGCAGCGTAGACGGGGAACCAGACTATGGCTACACCTTC; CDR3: CASSVDGEPDYGYTF
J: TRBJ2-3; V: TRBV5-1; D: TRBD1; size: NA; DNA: TGCGCCAGCAGCTTGGAAGCAGGGGGCCTAGGGACAGATACGCAGTATTTT; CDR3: CASSLEAGGLGTDTQYF
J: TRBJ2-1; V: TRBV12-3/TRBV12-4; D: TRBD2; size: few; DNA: TGTGCCAGCAGTTTGGCGGGAGAAGCTTACAATGAGCAGTTCTTC; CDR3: CASSLAGEAYNEQFF
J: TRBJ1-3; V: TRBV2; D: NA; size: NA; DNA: TGTGCCAGCAGTGAAAGGGGCTTAAATGTACTCTCTGGAAACACCATATATTTT; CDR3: CASSERGLNVLSGNTIYF
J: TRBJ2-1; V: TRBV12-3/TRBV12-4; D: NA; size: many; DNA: TGTGCCACCTTACGAAACGGGGCCTACAATGAGCAGTTCTTC; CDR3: CATLRNGAYNEQFF
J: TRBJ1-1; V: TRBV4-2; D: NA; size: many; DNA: TGTGCCAGCAGCCTTGGGGACTTAGACGCTGAAGCTTTCTTT; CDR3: CASSLGDLDAEAFF
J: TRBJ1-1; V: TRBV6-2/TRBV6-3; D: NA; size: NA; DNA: TGTGCCAGCCTAAACACAGGGAGTGTCACTGAAGCTTTCTTT; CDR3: CASLNTGSVTEAFF
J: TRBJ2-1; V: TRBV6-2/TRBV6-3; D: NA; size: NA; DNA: TGTGCCAGCAGTGCCGGGGCGTCGGCTGATGAGCAGTTCTTC; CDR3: CASSAGASADEQFF
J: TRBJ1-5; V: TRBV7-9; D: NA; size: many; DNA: TGTGCCAGCAGCCCCGGGAGGGGGGTCAACAATCAGCCCCAGCATTTT; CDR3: CASSPGRGVNNQPQHF
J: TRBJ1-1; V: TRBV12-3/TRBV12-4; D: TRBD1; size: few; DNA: TGTGCCAGCAGTTCGGACAGGATGAACACTGAAGCTTTCTTT; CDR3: CASSSDRMNTEAFF
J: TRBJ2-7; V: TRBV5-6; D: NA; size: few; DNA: TGTGCCAGCAGCTTGGGGCAGGGTGGGGGTTTCTCGCCCTTC; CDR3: CASSLGQGGGFSPF
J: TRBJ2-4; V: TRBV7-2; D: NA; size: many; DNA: TGTGCCAGCAGCTTAAGAGGGGAAAACATTCAGTACTTC; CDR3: CASSLRGENIQYF
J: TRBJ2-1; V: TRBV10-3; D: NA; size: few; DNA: TGTGCCATCAGTGAGTCGTTCGGGGGAGTTTACAATGAGCAGTTCTTC; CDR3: CAISESFGGVYNEQFF
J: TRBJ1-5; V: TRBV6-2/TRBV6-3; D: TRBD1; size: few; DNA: TGTGCCAGCAGTTACTCCCGGGACAGTAGGGATCAGCCCCGGCATTTT; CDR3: CASSYSRDSRDQPRHF
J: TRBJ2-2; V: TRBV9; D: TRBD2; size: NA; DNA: TGTGCCAGCAGCGTTTCACTAGCGGGGGGCCGTGGCACCGGGGAGCTGTTTTTT; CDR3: CASSVSLAGGRGTGELFF
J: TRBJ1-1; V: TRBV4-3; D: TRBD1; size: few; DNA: TGCGCCAGCAGCCCCACAGGGGGCGCTTGGGACACTGAAGCTTTCTTT; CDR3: CASSPTGGAWDTEAFF
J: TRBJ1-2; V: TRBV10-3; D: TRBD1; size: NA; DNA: TGTGCCATACGGGACAGGGGAGACACATCCGATGGCTACACCTTC; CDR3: CAIRDRGDTSDGYTF
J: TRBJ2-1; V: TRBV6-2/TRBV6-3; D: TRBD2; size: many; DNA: TGTGCCAGCAGCCTGACTAGCGGGGGGCTTTACAATGAGCAGTTCTTC; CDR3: CASSLTSGGLYNEQFF
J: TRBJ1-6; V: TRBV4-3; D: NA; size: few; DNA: TGCGCCAGCAGCCCGCAGGATTATAATTCACCCCTCCACTTT; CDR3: CASSPQDYNSPLHF
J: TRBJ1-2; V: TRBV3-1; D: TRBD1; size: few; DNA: TGTGCCAGCAGCCAAGTCGTAGCCCAGGACAGGGGGCGATCTTACTATGGCTACACCTTC; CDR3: CASSQVVAQDRGRSYYGYTF
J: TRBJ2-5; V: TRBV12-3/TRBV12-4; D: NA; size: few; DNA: TGTGCCAGCACCCCCGATGCGGGCGCGCAAGAGACCCAGTACTTC; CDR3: CASTPDAGAQETQYF
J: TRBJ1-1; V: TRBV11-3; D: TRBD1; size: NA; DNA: TGTGCCAAGCGACAGGGACAGAACACTGAAGCTTTCTTT; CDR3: CAKRQGQNTEAFF
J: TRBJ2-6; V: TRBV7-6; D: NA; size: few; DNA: TGTGCCAGCAGCCCTCGGCAGGCGCAAGGGGCCAACGTCCTGACTTTC; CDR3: CASSPRQAQGANVLTF
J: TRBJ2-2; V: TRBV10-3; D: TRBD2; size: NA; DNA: TGTGCCATCAGTGTCGGACTAGCTGCCGGGGAGCTGTTTTTT; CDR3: CAISVGLAAGELFF
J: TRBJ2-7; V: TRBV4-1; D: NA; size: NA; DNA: TGCGCCAGCAGCCAAAGAAGGTGGATGGACGAGCAGTACTTC; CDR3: CASSQRRWMDEQYF
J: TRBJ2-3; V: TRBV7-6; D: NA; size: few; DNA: TGTGCCAGCAGCTCTTTCGAGGGGAGCACAGATACGCAGTATTTT; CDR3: CASSSFEGSTDTQYF
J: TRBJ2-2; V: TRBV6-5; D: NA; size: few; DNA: TGTGCCAGCAGCCCCGTTGGGGTTAGGGAGCTGTTTTTT; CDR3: CASSPVGVRELFF
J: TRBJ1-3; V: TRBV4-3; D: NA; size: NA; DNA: TGCGCCAGCAGCCAAGCCCCAAGGGGAAACACCATATATTTT; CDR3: CASSQAPRGNTIYF
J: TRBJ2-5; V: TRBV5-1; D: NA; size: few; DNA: TGCGCCAGCAGCTCTTCTAGCCTACAAGAGACCCAGTACTTC; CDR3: CASSSSSLQETQYF